The 11 T cell receptor beta chains given below trace back to one sample, sequenced in a study of shared clonotypes between healthy human individuals. TCRdb keeps only in-frame clones here, not all; method: immunoSEQ multiplex PCR. The sample has around 1.6 million clones; around 98% are singletons. Sequenced material: naive CD4+ T cells sorted from blood. Subset in this sample: CD45RA+ positively selected. Receptors originate from a man aged 25 to 45 in good health.

The CDR3 loop is CASSLSGKANYGYTF. The CDR3 DNA is TGTGCCAGCAGCTTGTCAGGGAAAGCTAACTATGGCTACACCTTC. V gene TRBV7-2 combines with J gene TRBJ1-2; a possible D gene is TRBD1 (5 bases). Germline V gene lookup returns CDR1 SGHTA and CDR2 FQGNSA. The CDR3 extends over 15 amino acids. Trimming stripped 3 bases from V and 0 bases from J, with 11 bases between.

V usage is TRBV10-2 and J usage is TRBJ2-7; 7 bases line up with TRBD1. Germline-derived CDR1 and CDR2 are WSHSY and SAAADI. The trim removed 8 bases at V and 6 bases at J, leaving 7 bases unmatched. CDR3 size: 12 residues. This CDR3 is CASSPGTVEQYF. CDR3 bases: TGCGCCAGCTCGCCCGGGACAGTCGAGCAGTACTTC.

The chain couples TRBV6-5 to TRBJ2-1; D may be TRBD1 (6 bases). Per germline, CDR1 MNHEY and CDR2 SVGAGI. This CDR3 contains 15 residues. Deletions cut 0 bases from V and 10 bases from J, with 16 bases between. CDR3: CASSYSFMGAGEQFF. The DNA for the CDR3 is TGTGCCAGCAGTTACTCGTTTATGGGGGCCGGGGAGCAGTTCTTC.

This rearrangement joins TRBV11-2 to TRBJ2-1, with 11 bases aligning to TRBD2. Germline CDR1 and CDR2: SGHAT and FQNNGV. This CDR3 is built from 14 residues. The V segment lost 5 bases and the J segment 13 bases; nucleotides outside the gene matches: 10. Written as DNA, the CDR3 is TGTGCCAGCAGCCCTCGAGGCACTAGCGGGAGACAGTTCTTC. It encodes CASSPRGTSGRQFF.

The V and J genes are TRBV19 and TRBJ2-3; the match to TRBD2 covers 8 bases. CDR1 and CDR2 (germline): LNHDA, SQIVND (reference sequence). V lost 6 bases, J lost 1 base, and 9 bases stayed unmatched. The CDR3 runs to 16 residues. The CDR3 spells CASRAGVSLGTDTQYF. The CDR3 region has the DNA TGTGCCAGTAGAGCGGGAGTCTCACTTGGCACAGATACGCAGTATTTT.

V and J are TRBV7-3 and TRBJ2-3, with 7 bases fitting TRBD2. CDR1 is SGHTA and CDR2 is FQGTGA in the germline V gene. V shed 1 base and J 5 bases; nucleotides not matched to a gene: 6. The CDR3 sequence is 15 residues long. CDR3 coding DNA: TGTGCCAGCAGCTTAAGGGGAGGGTTGGTAGATACGCAGTATTTT. Amino acids: CASSLRGGLVDTQYF.

This chain connects TRBV2 to TRBJ2-7; D is perhaps TRBD1 (6 bases). V lost 7 bases and J 2 bases, leaving 18 bases between the germline ends. This CDR3 spans 15 amino acids. Germline CDR1 and CDR2: SNHLY and FYNNEI. CDR3 sequence: CASIASGSGAYEQYF. In DNA, the CDR3 is TGTGCCAGCATCGCTTCCGGGTCAGGGGCCTACGAGCAGTACTTC.

To note about this clone: Other DNA sequences in the sample encode the same CDR3. This chain uses TRBV7-3 with TRBJ2-1; TRBD2 matches at 12 bases. This CDR3 has 14 amino acids. Germline V gene data show CDR1 as SGHTA and CDR2 as FQGTGA. The V segment lost 3 bases and the J segment 9 bases; nucleotides outside the gene matches: 3. CDR3 in amino acids: CASSLTSGSSEQFF. The CDR3 region has the DNA TGTGCCAGCAGCTTGACTAGCGGGAGCTCTGAGCAGTTCTTC.

The chain has TRBV5-1 and TRBJ1-5, with a weak D call TRBD1 (5 bases). The length of the CDR3 is 15 residues. Per the germline V gene, CDR1 is SGHRS and CDR2 is YFSETQ. The ends were cut back, 0 bases at V and 6 bases at J, with 13 bases in the middle. The CDR3 DNA is TGCGCCAGCAGCTTGGGTCCGCTTCAGGGTCAGCCCCAGCATTTT. This sequence encodes CASSLGPLQGQPQHF.

The gene calls are TRBV19 and TRBJ2-1, with unresolved D. Per germline, CDR1 LNHDA and CDR2 SQIVND (reference sequence). CDR3 length: 11 amino acids. Trimming pared 5 bases from V and 6 bases from J, leaving 5 bases between. This chain's CDR3 is CASSQLNEQFF. DNA for the CDR3: TGTGCCAGTAGTCAGCTCAATGAGCAGTTCTTC.

This clone appeared a single time. The rearrangement links TRBV27 to TRBJ2-5, with no clear D. This CDR3 comprises 13 residues. V shed 8 bases and J shed 5 bases, with 15 bases lying between them. The germline CDR1 and CDR2 sequences are MNHEY and SMNVEV (reference sequence). In DNA form, the CDR3 reads TGTGCCAGCCAACGTAAGGGTGGGGAGACCCAGTACTTC. It translates to CASQRKGGETQYF.